The 14 T cell receptor beta chains below come from one sample, sequenced in a study of blood T cells in healthy people across ages. PCR was performed a second time for 7 to 11 cycles using a sample-barcoded 5' primer and a J-beta primer mix. In TCRdb, the 5' RACE reads were re-called with MiXCR into one record per CDR3 protein. The sample records 720,000 or so distinct CDR3 sequences, about 43% being singletons. The specimen sequenced was blood. The receptors originated from an elderly man in good health.

The CDR3 DNA reads TGCAGTGCTAGGTTGACTAGCGGGGGGGTTCAATTTAATGAGCAGTTCTTC. As protein: CSARLTSGGVQFNEQFF. The V and J genes are TRBV20-1 and TRBJ2-1, with 14 bases aligning to TRBD2. From germline, CDR1 is DFQATT and CDR2 SNEGSKA (reference sequence). This CDR3 spans 17 amino acids. Trimming at V came to 3 bases and at J to 7 bases, leaving 11 bases not matched to a gene.

The CDR3 DNA reads as TGCAGTGCTAGTGTCCCTTACGACGAGCAGTACTTC. It translates to CSASVPYDEQYF. The V call is TRBV20-1, the J call TRBJ2-4; D is uncertain. The J call may not be correct, given that the DNA end is closer to TRBJ2-7. The CDR3 is made up of 12 amino acids. The germline V gene has CDR1 DFQATT and CDR2 SNEGSKA (reference sequence).

This clonotype came up a few times. The V and J genes are TRBV7-2 and TRBJ1-5; unclear D gene. There are 13 residues in the CDR3. Trimming stripped 7 bases from V and 5 bases from J, with 12 bases between. Germline CDR1 is SGHTA and CDR2 is FQGNSA. This CDR3 reads CASTQWEDQPQHF. As DNA, the CDR3 is TGTGCCAGCACCCAGTGGGAGGATCAGCCCCAGCATTTT.

As to this clonotype: Its ends do not fully match the called genes, so a read error is possible. The chain recombines TRBV15 with TRBJ2-4; possible D gene TRBD2, 5 bases. Germline V gives CDR1 LNHNV, CDR2 YYDKDF (reference sequence). There are 15 residues in the CDR3. The CDR3: CATSRARLAKNIPYF. The CDR3 coding sequence is TGTGCCACCAGCAGAGCCCGTCTAGCCAAAAACATTCCGTACTTC.

V usage is TRBV12-3 or TRBV12-4 and J usage is TRBJ2-3, with TRBD1 identical over 7 bases. The CDR3 is 15 amino acids. Trimming removed 5 bases from V and 4 bases from J; junction bases left unmatched: 9. As DNA, the CDR3 is TGTGCCAGCAGTGCGCACCAGGGGGACGCAGATACGCAGTATTTT. Translated: CASSAHQGDADTQYF.

With regard to this clonotype: Possible read error: a much larger clone is one base away. The DNA for the CDR3 is TGTGCCAGCAGCTTAAACAGGGGCCGTTCTAATGAAAAACTGTTTTTT. It specifies CASSLNRGRSNEKLFF. J is TRBJ1-4 and V is TRBV7-2, with 7 nucleotides matching TRBD1. V shed 2 bases and J 3 bases; nucleotides not matched to a gene: 6. Germline V gene lookup returns CDR1 SGHTA and CDR2 FQGNSA. CDR3 length: 16 residues.

This clonotype appeared a few times. The V and J genes are TRBV14 and TRBJ2-3; D is possibly TRBD2 (5 bases). Germline loops: CDR1 SGHDN, CDR2 FVKESK. The CDR3 has 13 residues. V dropped 1 base and J dropped 7 bases, with 9 bases sitting between them. CDR3: CASSQVGGYTQYF. CDR3 sequence (DNA): TGTGCCAGCAGCCAAGTCGGAGGATATACGCAGTATTTT.

At least ten counts were recorded for this clonotype. This CDR3 is CASSLVLAGDQETQYF. Here the CDR3 DNA reads TGTGCCAGCAGCTTAGTGCTAGCGGGGGACCAAGAGACCCAGTACTTC. The J gene is TRBJ2-5, the V gene TRBV7-2; 10 positions agree with TRBD2. Germline V gene sequence: CDR1 SGHTA, CDR2 FQGNSA. After removal of 1 base from V and 0 bases from J, the junction contained 2 bases not matched to a gene. CDR3 length equals 16 residues. Variable domain in full (rest from reference TRBV7-2 and TRBJ2-5): GAGVSQSPSNKVTEKGKDVELRCDPISGHTALYWYRQSLGQGLEFLIYFQGNSAPDKSGLPSDRFSAERTGGSVSTLTIQRTQQEDSAVYLCASSLVLAGDQETQYFGPGTRLLVL.

This clonotype was picked up a small number of times. J is TRBJ2-7 and V is TRBV7-2; the match to TRBD2 covers 8 bases. The ends lost 4 bases at V and 0 bases at J; junction bases unmatched: 5. This CDR3 region has 15 residues. Germline assignment: CDR1 SGHTA and CDR2 FQGNSA. The DNA of the CDR3 is TGTGCCAGCAGCTCGGGAGGGACTAGCTCCTACGAGCAGTACTTC. This translates into CASSSGGTSSYEQYF.

This chain joins TRBV11-2 and TRBJ2-5; D is undetermined. Trimming cost V 8 bases and J 0 bases, with 13 bases left between them. Germline values: CDR1 SGHAT, CDR2 FQNNGV. The CDR3 contains 14 residues. CDR3 nucleotides: TGTGCCAGCCACTACGGACGGAACCAAGAGACCCAGTACTTC. Its translation: CASHYGRNQETQYF.

This chain joins TRBV6-2 or TRBV6-3 and TRBJ1-5; D is unclear. CDR1 is MNHEY and CDR2 is SVGEGT in the germline V gene. The CDR3 totals 12 residues. The ends were cut back, 6 bases at V and 9 bases at J, with 12 bases in the middle. Written as DNA, the CDR3 is TGTGCCAGCAGATCTTCGGATCGGCCCCAGCATTTT. Protein product: CASRSSDRPQHF.

CDR3 DNA sequence: TGTGCCAGCAGCCCGGACGACCGTCGGGGTGGCTACACCTTC. Translation gives CASSPDDRRGGYTF. This chain uses TRBV7-9 with TRBJ1-2; D call uncertain. Germline V gene data show CDR1 as SEHNR and CDR2 as FQNEAQ (reference sequence). This CDR3 comprises 14 residues. V shed 5 bases and J shed 7 bases, with 17 bases lying between them.

The CDR3 spells CASSLVGLPNTGELFF. In nucleotides, the CDR3 is TGTGCCAGCAGCTTAGTAGGCCTCCCGAACACCGGGGAGCTGTTTTTT. The rearrangement joins TRBV7-2 to TRBJ2-2; D is unclear. The CDR3 covers 16 residues. Germline CDR1 SGHTA, CDR2 FQGNSA. V lost 1 base and J 0 bases, leaving 9 bases between the germline ends.

The genes are TRBV12-3 or TRBV12-4 and TRBJ1-2, with 7 nucleotides matching TRBD1. V dropped 5 bases and J dropped 4; count of bases not matched to a gene: 10. The CDR3 covers 15 residues. Here the CDR3 reads CASSPRQGFSYGYTF. The CDR3 DNA follows: TGTGCCAGCAGTCCTCGACAGGGATTCAGCTATGGCTACACCTTC.